The 23 T cell receptor beta chains below all came from one sample that was sequenced in a study of OX40 agonist ivuxolimab in advanced cancers. The table came from immunoSEQ multiplex PCR; TCRdb's copy has only in-frame clones and leaves some out. The sample holds some 70,000 clones, around nine tenths seen once. This material consisted of CD4+ or CD8+ T cells sorted from blood, taken in a trial of the OX40 agonist ivuxolimab. The receptor set was obtained from an adult with an advanced solid tumor such as melanoma, head and neck, liver or kidney cancer.

The V and J genes are TRBV11-2 and TRBJ2-1, with a weak D call TRBD1 (5 bases). V dropped 3 bases and J dropped 4 bases, with 13 bases sitting between them. The CDR3 totals 15 residues. Germline assignment: CDR1 SGHAT and CDR2 FQNNGV. The CDR3: CASSFLGHPYNEQFF. The CDR3 bases are TGTGCCAGCAGCTTCCTCGGACACCCTTACAATGAGCAGTTCTTC.

The V and J genes are TRBV27 and TRBJ2-5; TRBD1 might be the D (5 bases). This CDR3 is 13 amino acids long. Germline V gene data show CDR1 as MNHEY and CDR2 as SMNVEV (reference sequence). The ends were cut back, 5 bases at V and 5 bases at J, with 12 bases in the middle. The CDR3 DNA is TGTGCCAGCAGTCCCCTTGGGGCGGAGACCCAGTACTTC. As protein: CASSPLGAETQYF.

The sample holds a few counts of this clone. This chain connects TRBV15 to TRBJ1-5; D uncertain. Germline CDR1 and CDR2: LNHNV and YYDKDF (reference sequence). V was shortened by 3 bases and J by 2 bases, with 11 bases between the two germline ends. The CDR3 contains 15 residues. CDR3 sequence reads: CATSRGQVGNQPQHF. The CDR3 DNA is TGTGCCACCAGCAGGGGCCAAGTGGGCAATCAGCCCCAGCATTTT.

The V gene is TRBV10-3, the J gene TRBJ2-2, with D perhaps TRBD1 (5 bases). V dropped 6 bases and J dropped 2 bases, with 10 bases sitting between them. This CDR3 contains 14 residues. Germline values: CDR1 ENHRY, CDR2 SYGVKD. CDR3 nucleotides: TGTGCCATCAGGGTTGACAGTAACACCGGGGAGCTGTTTTTT. It translates to CAIRVDSNTGELFF.

This clone was observed once. The CDR3 coding sequence is TGTGCCACCAGCAGAGAAGGGACGGGGGTGGAGACCCAGTACTTC. It yields the protein CATSREGTGVETQYF. The chain carries TRBV15 and TRBJ2-5; D possibly corresponds to TRBD2 (6 bases). The CDR3 loop spans 15 amino acids. Trimming left V 0 bases short and J 5 bases short, with 13 bases between. From germline, CDR1 is LNHNV and CDR2 YYDKDF (reference sequence).

The rearrangement links TRBV9 to TRBJ2-5; no reliable D call. Germline V CDR1 and CDR2: SGDLS, YYNGEE. The CDR3 length is 13 residues. Trimming shortened V by 0 bases and J by 4 bases, and 7 bases separated the two germline ends. CDR3 nucleotide sequence: TGTGCCAGCAGCGTAGCAGGACGAGAGACCCAGTACTTC. It encodes CASSVAGRETQYF.

This chain joins TRBV7-2 and TRBJ1-5; 7 bases agree with TRBD1. The CDR3 contains 15 residues. Per germline, CDR1 SGHTA and CDR2 FQGNSA. V trimming: 2 bases; J trimming: 0 bases; junction bases outside the gene matches: 1. CDR3 DNA sequence: TGTGCCAGCAGCTTACAGGGGGGTAGCAATCAGCCCCAGCATTTT. Protein sequence: CASSLQGGSNQPQHF.

This clone was seen just once. The gene calls are TRBV11-2 and TRBJ2-1; D call uncertain. Trimming shortened V by 3 bases and J by 0 bases, and 9 bases separated the two germline ends. CDR1 SGHAT and CDR2 FQNNGV come from the germline V gene. This CDR3 is built from 15 residues. The DNA for the CDR3 is TGTGCCAGCAGCTTGTCGGGTATCTCCTACAATGAGCAGTTCTTC. Protein: CASSLSGISYNEQFF. Variable domain in full (rest from reference TRBV11-2 and TRBJ2-1): EAGVAQSPRYKIIEKRQSVAFWCNPISGHATLYWYQQILGQGPKLLIQFQNNGVVDDSQLPKDRFSAERLKGVDSTLKIQPAKLEDSAVYLCASSLSGISYNEQFFGPGTRLTVL.

The V gene is TRBV6-5, the J gene TRBJ2-7; 11 bases align to TRBD2. V shed 0 bases, J shed 3 bases, and the junction held 4 bases outside the gene matches. Germline V lookup: CDR1 MNHEY, CDR2 SVGAGI. The CDR3 consists of 16 residues. CDR3 bases: TGTGCCAGCAGTTACTCGACTAGCGGGACTAACTACGAGCAGTACTTC. Translated: CASSYSTSGTNYEQYF.

The V and J genes are TRBV18 and TRBJ1-1, with D hard to call. Deletions cut 4 bases from V and 8 bases from J, with 8 bases between. Germline values: CDR1 KGHSH, CDR2 LQKENI. The CDR3 has 11 residues. This CDR3 reads CASSQRLEAFF. The CDR3 DNA reads TGTGCCAGCTCACAGCGGCTAGAAGCTTTCTTT.

The rearrangement links TRBV5-6 to TRBJ2-2, with a possible D match to TRBD1 (5 bases). The CDR3 is 15 amino acids. Trimming removed 4 bases from V and 0 bases from J, with 10 bases in between. CDR1 SGHDT and CDR2 YYEEEE come from the germline V gene. The CDR3 coding sequence is TGTGCCAGCAGCCCCGACAGCGCGAACACCGGGGAGCTGTTTTTT. Its protein product is CASSPDSANTGELFF.

This chain connects TRBV28 to TRBJ1-2; D perhaps matches TRBD1 (6 bases). CDR3 length: 14 amino acids. Germline lookup yields CDR1 MDHEN and CDR2 SYDVKM. Trimming cost V 2 bases and J 7 bases, with 14 bases left between them. The CDR3 DNA sequence: TGTGCCAGCAGTTTACTTGGGGGGCTGCGTGGCTACACCTTC. This gives the protein CASSLLGGLRGYTF.

V is TRBV18 and J is TRBJ1-3; D gene unclear. Trimming stripped 6 bases from V and 0 bases from J, with 9 bases between. Per germline, CDR1 KGHSH and CDR2 LQKENI. The CDR3 is made up of 14 amino acids. The CDR3: CASSPAVSGNTIYF. Here the CDR3 DNA reads TGTGCCAGCTCCCCTGCCGTCTCTGGAAACACCATATATTTT.

This rearrangement joins TRBV19 to TRBJ2-1; TRBD2 aligns across 9 bases. Germline values: CDR1 LNHDA, CDR2 SQIVND (reference sequence). CDR3 length equals 13 residues. V lost 7 bases to trimming and J lost 10 bases; unmatched junction nucleotides: 8. CDR3 sequence: CASTPSGRREQFF. CDR3 DNA: TGTGCCAGTACCCCCAGCGGGAGGCGGGAGCAGTTCTTC. Full variable domain (missing parts from reference TRBV19 and TRBJ2-1): DGGITQSPKYLFRKEGQNVTLSCEQNLNHDAMYWYRQDPGQGLRLIYYSQIVNDFQKGDIAEGYSVSREKKESFPLTVTSAQKNPTAFYLCASTPSGRREQFFGPGTRLTVL.

The CDR3 nucleotides are TGTGCCAGCAGCTCGCCCCTCTCCTACGAGCAGTACTTC. Residues: CASSSPLSYEQYF. The V and J genes are TRBV5-4 and TRBJ2-7; D is ambiguous. Per germline, CDR1 SGHNT and CDR2 YYREEE (reference sequence). This CDR3 contains 13 residues. The ends were cut back, 3 bases at V and 0 bases at J, with 7 bases in the middle.

The V gene is TRBV27, the J gene TRBJ1-1, with D possibly being TRBD1 (5 bases). Trimming took off 4 bases at V and 0 bases at J, with 9 bases between the two ends. The CDR3 sequence is 14 residues long. In germline, CDR1 is MNHEY, CDR2 SMNVEV (reference sequence). CDR3 sequence (DNA): TGTGCCAGCAGTTGGGCAGGGATGAACACTGAAGCTTTCTTT. Translating it yields CASSWAGMNTEAFF.

The J gene is TRBJ1-4, the V gene TRBV2; 11 bases are shared with TRBD1. CDR3 length equals 13 residues. J was trimmed by 7 bases and V by 10 bases; bases with no gene match: 5. Germline V gene data show CDR1 as SNHLY and CDR2 as FYNNEI. The CDR3 loop reads CATSGTGGEKLFF. CDR3 nucleotide sequence: TGTGCCACCTCCGGGACAGGGGGTGAAAAACTGTTTTTT. Filled out from reference TRBV2 and TRBJ1-4, the complete variable domain reads EPEVTQTPSHQVTQMGQEVILRCVPISNHLYFYWYRQILGQKVEFLVSFYNNEISEKSEIFDDQFSVERPDGSNFTLKIRSTKLEDSAMYFCATSGTGGEKLFFGSGTQLSVL.

V is TRBV18 and J is TRBJ2-7, with D perhaps assigned TRBD1 or TRBD2 (5 bases each). The CDR3 spans 12 residues. V lost 4 bases to trimming and J lost 6 bases, with 10 bases between them. Germline lookup yields CDR1 KGHSH and CDR2 LQKENI. The CDR3 loop is CASSRGRGEQYF. The CDR3 DNA sequence: TGTGCCAGCTCACGGGGGAGAGGCGAGCAGTACTTC.

The rearrangement links TRBV7-2 to TRBJ2-7; 12 positions agree with TRBD2. V gave up 1 base and J gave up 5 bases; unmatched junction bases: 9. The CDR3 loop spans 17 amino acids. Germline CDR1 and CDR2: SGHTA and FQGNSA. CDR3: CASSLVSGLAGIHEQYF. DNA for the CDR3: TGTGCCAGCAGCTTAGTCTCAGGACTAGCGGGGATCCACGAGCAGTACTTC.

This chain links TRBV29-1 with TRBJ1-2; 7 nucleotides agree with TRBD1. The CDR3 runs 13 residues. Trimming took 3 bases from V and 6 from J; bases not matched to a gene: 7. Germline V gene data show CDR1 as SQVTM and CDR2 as ANQGSEA. The CDR3 region is CSVDVARGDGYTF. The CDR3 coding sequence is TGCAGCGTTGACGTTGCCAGGGGGGATGGCTACACCTTC. Full variable domain (remainder filled in from reference TRBV29-1 and TRBJ1-2): SAVISQKPSRDICQRGTSLTIQCQVDSQVTMMFWYRQQPGQSLTLIATANQGSEATYESGFVIDKFPISRPNLTFSTLTVSNMSPEDSSIYLCSVDVARGDGYTFGSGTRLTVV.

This clone occurred a few times. The chain carries TRBV10-3 and TRBJ1-1; TRBD1 is a possible D gene (5 bases). The germline V gene has CDR1 ENHRY and CDR2 SYGVKD. This CDR3 is 14 amino acids long. The germline V and J ends were trimmed by 6 bases and 1 base, with 12 bases remaining between them. CDR3 sequence: CAIRGTDPNTEAFF. The CDR3 DNA follows: TGTGCCATCAGGGGGACGGATCCGAACACTGAAGCTTTCTTT.

The chain carries TRBV28 and TRBJ1-3, with 12 positions matching TRBD1. The J segment lost 7 bases and the V segment lost 5 bases, leaving 9 bases of the junction unmatched. Per the germline V gene, CDR1 is MDHEN and CDR2 is SYDVKM. The CDR3 is made up of 16 amino acids. CDR3 bases: TGTGCCAGCAGTACGCCCGGGACAGGGGGCGTCAACACCATATATTTT. Encoded protein: CASSTPGTGGVNTIYF.

The V and J genes are TRBV11-3 and TRBJ2-3; possible D gene TRBD1, 6 bases. This CDR3 has 13 residues. V lost 5 bases and J 0 bases, leaving 6 bases between the germline ends. Germline V gene data show CDR1 as SGHNT and CDR2 as YENEEA. The CDR3 bases are TGTGCCAGCAGCACAGGGAGCACAGATACGCAGTATTTT. This translates into CASSTGSTDTQYF.